One sample yielded the 5 T cell receptor beta chains listed below, sequenced in a study of identical twins. TCRdb re-called the 5' RACE reads through MiXCR, storing one row per CDR3 protein. The table records 1.5 million to 2 million distinct CDR3 sequences, about 32% of them present only once. The sequencing input was cord blood. Source of these receptors: a newborn girl in good health.

This clonotype was detected a few times. The V and J genes are TRBV20-1 and TRBJ2-1; TRBD2 matches 15 bases. Germline-derived CDR1 and CDR2 are DFQATT and SNEGSKA (reference sequence). V was clipped by 0 bases and J by 0 bases; unmatched bases: 6. The CDR3 runs 19 residues. CDR3 DNA sequence: TGCAGTGCTAGAGAGGGACTAGCGGGAGGCCCCAGCTCCTACAATGAGCAGTTCTTC. It codes for CSAREGLAGGPSSYNEQFF.

The rearrangement joins TRBV28 to TRBJ1-4; 7 nucleotides line up with TRBD1. Germline loops: CDR1 MDHEN, CDR2 SYDVKM. This CDR3 has 15 amino acids. J gave up 8 bases and V 5 bases, and 11 bases lay outside the gene matches. CDR3 bases: TGTGCCAGCAGTCGTTCGACAGGGCTGGGGGAAAAACTGTTTTTT. Its protein product is CASSRSTGLGEKLFF.

The genes are TRBV20-1 and TRBJ1-2, with D maybe TRBD1 (5 bases). The germline V and J ends were trimmed by 5 bases and 3 bases, with 25 bases remaining between them. Germline V gene lookup returns CDR1 DFQATT and CDR2 SNEGSKA (reference sequence). This CDR3 region has 17 residues. The CDR3 is CSAPQGGKGPHDYGYTF. The CDR3, as DNA: TGCAGTGCTCCGCAGGGAGGAAAGGGCCCCCACGACTATGGCTACACCTTC.

The chain couples TRBV19 to TRBJ2-3; no reliable D call. Germline CDR1 is LNHDA and CDR2 is SQIVND (reference sequence). The CDR3 consists of 14 residues. V was trimmed by 1 base and J by 6 bases, leaving 11 bases between them. The CDR3 coding sequence is TGTGCCAGTAGTATAGGCAGACGCCACGATACGCAGTATTTT. Translation: CASSIGRRHDTQYF.

The chain couples TRBV20-1 to TRBJ1-1; 7 bases are shared with TRBD1. J lost 0 bases, V lost 3 bases, and 7 bases had no gene match. This CDR3 contains 15 residues. Per germline, CDR1 DFQATT and CDR2 SNEGSKA (reference sequence). DNA for the CDR3: TGCAGTGCTAGGACCGGACAGGTTATGAACACTGAAGCTTTCTTT. Amino acid sequence: CSARTGQVMNTEAFF.